One and the same sample provided the 25 T cell receptor beta chains below, sequenced in a study of T cells in Graves' hyperthyroidism and ophthalmopathy. RNA transcripts were the template for amplifying TCR beta CDR3 regions. RT-PCR in the first round (using the HTBI primer set) targeted the TCR CDR3. TCRdb ran MiXCR on the multiplex PCR reads and lists one entry per CDR3 protein. The repertoire holds under 650,000 distinct CDR3 sequences, with roughly 17% as singletons. Source material: blood. Receptors originate from a woman in her twenties or thirties with Graves' hyperthyroidism.

Many counts were recorded for this clonotype. The J gene is TRBJ1-2, the V gene TRBV28, with D possibly matching TRBD1 (6 bases). Germline V gene lookup returns CDR1 MDHEN and CDR2 SYDVKM. Between the trimmed V and J ends, which lost 5 bases and 2 bases, there was a span of 15 bases. The CDR3 is 15 amino acids. CDR3 residues: CASSNPTGLNYGYTF. CDR3 sequence (DNA): TGTGCCAGCAGTAACCCTACAGGGCTCAACTATGGCTACACCTTC.

In its sample, this clonotype was seen many times. The CDR3 DNA reads TGTGCCAGCCTTGGGCTAGCGGATAACACAGATACGCAGTATTTT. This encodes CASLGLADNTDTQYF. The chain combines TRBV28 with TRBJ2-3, with 7 bases lining up with TRBD2. V gave up 8 bases and J gave up 2 bases; unmatched junction bases: 10. Germline CDR1 reads MDHEN; CDR2 reads SYDVKM. CDR3 size: 15 residues.

This clonotype was recorded many times. The chain joins TRBV6-2 or TRBV6-3 to TRBJ1-1; D possibly corresponds to TRBD1 (5 bases). Germline V gene lookup returns CDR1 MNHEY and CDR2 SVGEGT. Between the trimmed V and J ends, which lost 6 bases and 3 bases, there was a span of 8 bases. The CDR3 is 12 amino acids. The CDR3 bases are TGTGCCAGCAGGACACAGGACACTGAAGCTTTCTTT. This codes for CASRTQDTEAFF.

This sequence joins TRBV9 and TRBJ1-1, with no clear D. V was pared by 4 bases and J by 1 base, with 14 bases between. This CDR3 is built from 15 residues. Germline CDR1 and CDR2: SGDLS and YYNGEE. This chain's CDR3 is CASSPDGRRNTEAFF. The DNA for the CDR3 is TGTGCCAGCAGCCCCGATGGGAGGAGGAACACTGAAGCTTTCTTT.

Of note for this clonotype: Mismatch with germline at one junction end may stem from a read error. This rearrangement joins TRBV7-7 to TRBJ2-1, with 7 bases identical to TRBD2. This CDR3 is 15 amino acids long. CDR1 SSHAT and CDR2 FNYEAQ come from the germline V gene (reference sequence). For the CDR3, the DNA is TGTGCTAGCAGCCCTGCCGGGACTACCGTCGGGGAGCAGTTCTTC. This encodes CASSPAGTTVGEQFF.

The V and J genes are TRBV7-9 and TRBJ2-6, with no clear D. Germline CDR1 and CDR2: SEHNR and FQNEAQ (reference sequence). Trimming left V 1 base short and J 1 base short, with 11 bases between. The CDR3 is made up of 17 amino acids. The CDR3 DNA reads as TGTGCCAGCAGCTTAGGTGGTCCAGTTTCTGGGGCCAACGTCCTGACTTTC. Protein sequence: CASSLGGPVSGANVLTF.

About this clonotype: This sequence may be a read error, since a much larger clone differs from it by one base. The gene calls are TRBV3-1 and TRBJ1-2; D gene uncertain. V was cut by 4 bases and J by 8 bases, with 11 bases left in between. Germline V lookup: CDR1 LGHDT, CDR2 YNNKEL (reference sequence). This CDR3 region has 12 residues. CDR3 coding DNA: TGTGCCAGCAGCCGGGGATCGGGAGGCTACACCTTC. Translated: CASSRGSGGYTF.

At least ten counts were recorded for this clonotype. The rearrangement links TRBV5-5 to TRBJ2-7; 12 positions match TRBD1. The CDR3 runs to 14 residues. Germline CDR1 SGHKS, CDR2 YYEKEE (reference sequence). Unmatched junction bases numbered 4, after V lost 3 bases and J lost 6 bases. The CDR3 is CASSWGTGGSEQYF. CDR3 in DNA: TGTGCCAGCAGCTGGGGGACAGGGGGCTCCGAGCAGTACTTC.

V usage is TRBV11-2 and J usage is TRBJ2-7; no clear D gene. This CDR3 contains 11 residues. V was clipped by 0 bases and J by 8 bases, with 5 bases between them. Germline V gene sequence: CDR1 SGHAT, CDR2 FQNNGV. CDR3 bases: TGTGCCAGCAGCTTAGATCGCAAGCAGTACTTC. Its translation is CASSLDRKQYF.

This clonotype was found a few times. The CDR3 reads CASSLAGSEQFF. For the CDR3, the DNA is TGCGCCAGCAGCTTGGCCGGTAGTGAGCAGTTCTTC. This rearrangement joins TRBV5-1 to TRBJ2-1; the D is unclear. CDR1 SGHRS and CDR2 YFSETQ come from the germline V gene. The CDR3 runs 12 residues. Trimming left V 0 bases short and J 9 bases short, with 7 bases between.

V usage is TRBV20-1 and J usage is TRBJ2-3; possibly TRBD1 for D (6 bases). The CDR3 sequence is 14 residues long. Trimming left V 5 bases short and J 2 bases short, with 14 bases between. Germline CDR1 DFQATT, CDR2 SNEGSKA (reference sequence). This CDR3 reads CSAYRDFNTDTQYF. The CDR3 coding sequence is TGCAGTGCTTACAGGGATTTTAACACAGATACGCAGTATTTT.

This clonotype has at least ten counts. This chain joins TRBV28 and TRBJ1-2, with TRBD1 matching over 11 bases. CDR3 length: 16 residues. Per the germline V gene, CDR1 is MDHEN and CDR2 is SYDVKM. J was trimmed by 4 bases and V by 3 bases; bases with no gene match: 7. In DNA form, the CDR3 reads TGTGCCAGCAGTTTTCCGGGACAGGGGGTCTCCTATGGCTACACCTTC. Translation gives CASSFPGQGVSYGYTF.

At least ten counts were recorded for this clonotype. V usage is TRBV9 and J usage is TRBJ1-2, with D perhaps matching TRBD1 (6 bases). This CDR3 comprises 13 residues. The V gene's germline CDR1 is SGDLS and CDR2 YYNGEE. The V and J ends lost 3 bases and 2 bases respectively, with 8 bases between them. The CDR3 nucleotides are TGTGCCAGCAGCGCCGACAGGAACTATGGCTACACCTTC. Protein sequence: CASSADRNYGYTF.

V gene TRBV4-1 combines with J gene TRBJ2-3; TRBD2 agrees at 13 bases. Germline CDR1 is MGHRA and CDR2 is YSYEKL. The CDR3 totals 16 residues. Unmatched junction bases numbered 3, after V lost 0 bases and J lost 6 bases. The CDR3 loop reads CASSQDETSGRDTQYF. CDR3 DNA: TGCGCCAGCAGCCAAGATGAGACTAGCGGGAGGGATACGCAGTATTTT.

This clonotype came up many times. The chain uses TRBV20-1 and TRBJ2-4, with 7 bases matching TRBD1. V shed 3 bases, J shed 0 bases, and the junction held 5 bases outside the gene matches. The CDR3 covers 15 residues. Germline lookup yields CDR1 DFQATT and CDR2 SNEGSKA (reference sequence). The CDR3 loop reads CSARGQLLAKNIQYF. CDR3 coding DNA: TGCAGTGCTAGGGGACAGTTACTAGCCAAAAACATTCAGTACTTC.

This clonotype appeared many times. The J gene is TRBJ2-1, the V gene TRBV3-1; D gene ambiguous. V was cut by 1 base and J by 9 bases, with 4 bases left in between. CDR1 is LGHDT and CDR2 is YNNKEL in the germline V gene (reference sequence). This CDR3 contains 11 residues. CDR3 in DNA: TGTGCCAGCAGCCAAGGAGTTGAGCAGTTCTTC. Its translation: CASSQGVEQFF.

This clonotype was detected ten times or more. The chain joins TRBV7-2 to TRBJ1-2, with TRBD1 matching over 8 bases. The germline V gene has CDR1 SGHTA and CDR2 FQGNSA. The CDR3 spans 14 residues. The V segment lost 5 bases and the J segment 6 bases; nucleotides outside the gene matches: 8. CDR3 sequence: CASSALQGDNGYTF. CDR3 DNA: TGTGCCAGCAGCGCGTTACAGGGGGACAATGGCTACACCTTC.

The rearrangement links TRBV19 to TRBJ1-1; possibly TRBD1 for D (5 bases). Deletions cut 7 bases from V and 1 base from J, with 10 bases between. Germline loops: CDR1 LNHDA, CDR2 SQIVND (reference sequence). The CDR3 is 13 residues long. Here the CDR3 reads CASKQGRNTEAFF. The CDR3 nucleotides read TGTGCCAGTAAGCAGGGTCGGAACACTGAAGCTTTCTTT. The full variable domain, rest sourced from reference TRBV19 and TRBJ1-1, is DGGITQSPKYLFRKEGQNVTLSCEQNLNHDAMYWYRQDPGQGLRLIYYSQIVNDFQKGDIAEGYSVSREKKESFPLTVTSAQKNPTAFYLCASKQGRNTEAFFGQGTRLTVV.

This sequence joins TRBV20-1 and TRBJ1-6, with a possible D match to TRBD1 (6 bases). The CDR3 consists of 15 residues. Germline CDR1 reads DFQATT; CDR2 reads SNEGSKA (reference sequence). Deletions cut 0 bases from V and 5 bases from J, with 11 bases between. Written as DNA, the CDR3 is TGCAGTGCTAGAGAGCGGGGGCTGGATAATTCACCCCTCCACTTT. It yields the protein CSARERGLDNSPLHF.

This clonotype was observed at least ten times. The J gene is TRBJ2-7, the V gene TRBV7-9; D possibly corresponds to TRBD2 (6 bases). This CDR3 comprises 14 residues. V was shortened by 6 bases and J by 0 bases, with 12 bases between the two germline ends. CDR1 is SEHNR and CDR2 is FQNEAQ in the germline V gene (reference sequence). The CDR3 spells CASRALASSYEQYF. The CDR3 DNA is TGTGCCAGCAGGGCCCTAGCGAGCTCCTACGAGCAGTACTTC. Supplemented by reference TRBV7-9 and TRBJ2-7, the full variable domain reads DTGVSQNPRHKITKRGQNVTFRCDPISEHNRLYWYRQTLGQGPEFLTYFQNEAQLEKSRLLSDRFSAERPKGSFSTLEIQRTEQGDSAMYLCASRALASSYEQYFGPGTRLTVT.

There are many counts of this clonotype. The chain couples TRBV2 to TRBJ2-1; TRBD1 is a possible D gene (6 bases). Deletions cut 3 bases from V and 5 bases from J, with 8 bases between. CDR1 is SNHLY and CDR2 is FYNNEI in the germline V gene. The CDR3 is 13 residues long. The CDR3 protein is CASSEDRNNEQFF. CDR3 nucleotides: TGTGCCAGCAGTGAGGACAGAAACAATGAGCAGTTCTTC. The full variable domain, in which reference TRBV2 and TRBJ2-1 provide the parts outside the CDR3, is EPEVTQTPSHQVTQMGQEVILRCVPISNHLYFYWYRQILGQKVEFLVSFYNNEISEKSEIFDDQFSVERPDGSNFTLKIRSTKLEDSAMYFCASSEDRNNEQFFGPGTRLTVL.

The chain combines TRBV27 with TRBJ2-1; TRBD2 agrees at 8 bases. V trimming: 5 bases; J trimming: 5 bases; junction bases outside the gene matches: 8. This CDR3 is 15 amino acids long. Germline lookup yields CDR1 MNHEY and CDR2 SMNVEV (reference sequence). The CDR3 DNA reads TGTGCCAGCAGTCCGGGACTAGAGGGTAACAATGAGCAGTTCTTC. Its protein product is CASSPGLEGNNEQFF.

This clonotype came up a few times. A read error may produce the germline difference seen at one junction end. The gene calls are TRBV4-3 and TRBJ2-4; D is ambiguous. CDR1 and CDR2 (germline): LGHNA, YSLEER. The CDR3 consists of 15 residues. The CDR3 DNA sequence: TGCGTCAGCAGCCAAGACATTCTAGCCAAAAACATTCAGTACTTC. It yields the protein CVSSQDILAKNIQYF.

This clonotype was detected many times. The chain joins TRBV20-1 to TRBJ2-1; 14 bases fit TRBD2. Looked up from germline, CDR1 is DFQATT and CDR2 is SNEGSKA (reference sequence). The CDR3 contains 15 residues. The J segment lost 7 bases and the V segment lost 5 bases, leaving 7 bases of the junction unmatched. For the CDR3, the DNA is TGCAGTGCTTCGACTAGCGGGAGGGCCAAAAATGAGCAGTTCTTC. Encoded protein: CSASTSGRAKNEQFF.

In its sample, this clonotype was seen a few times. The gene calls are TRBV5-4 and TRBJ2-7; TRBD2 matches 15 bases. The trim removed 7 bases at V and 6 bases at J, leaving 2 bases unmatched. From germline, CDR1 is SGHNT and CDR2 YYREEE (reference sequence). The CDR3 is 13 residues long. The CDR3 loop reads CASGTSGRIEQYF. The CDR3 bases are TGTGCCAGCGGGACTAGCGGGAGGATCGAGCAGTACTTC. The full variable domain, completed using reference TRBV5-4 and TRBJ2-7, is ETGVTQSPTHLIKTRGQQVTLRCSSQSGHNTVSWYQQALGQGPQFIFQYYREEENGRGNFPPRFSGLQFPNYSSELNVNALELDDSALYLCASGTSGRIEQYFGPGTRLTVT.